The next 9 T cell receptor beta chains were all read from a single sample in a study of early T cells in non-severe SARS-CoV-2 infection. TCRdb itself ran the 5' RACE reads through MiXCR, one entry per CDR3 protein. The data hold 50,000 or so distinct CDR3 sequences, with 4.5% to 7% observed a single time. Sequencing input: whole blood. The source of these receptors is an adult who was a healthcare worker with PCR-confirmed SARS-CoV-2 infection or an uninfected control (not recorded which).

Concerning this clonotype: A junction end diverges from the germline sequence, so it may reflect a read error. V and J are TRBV14 and TRBJ2-3, with TRBD2 matching over 14 bases. The CDR3 is made up of 19 amino acids. Germline V lookup: CDR1 SGHDN, CDR2 FVKESK. CDR3 region: CAGSRDRTSGRPSTDTQYF. The CDR3 bases are TGTGCCGGCAGCAGAGACCGGACTAGCGGGAGGCCCAGCACAGATACGCAGTATTTT.

This clonotype showed up many times. The chain employs TRBV5-8 and TRBJ2-1; possibly TRBD1 or TRBD2 for D (5 bases each). With 6 bases removed from V and 0 bases from J, the gap between germline ends came to 13 bases. Per the germline V gene, CDR1 is SGHTS and CDR2 is YDEGEE. The CDR3 covers 15 residues. The CDR3 nucleotides are TGTGCCAGCACCCGTGGGACGAGCTCCTACAATGAGCAGTTCTTC. Its translation is CASTRGTSSYNEQFF.

This clonotype was recorded a few times. The genes are TRBV5-6 and TRBJ1-6; TRBD1 agrees at 7 bases. Germline V CDR1 and CDR2: SGHDT, YYEEEE. The ends lost 5 bases at V and 9 bases at J; junction bases unmatched: 5. There are 13 residues in the CDR3. The CDR3, as DNA: TGTGCCAGCAGTCGGGACAGCGGTTCACCCCTCCACTTT. Its protein product is CASSRDSGSPLHF.

This clonotype was seen at least ten times. V gene TRBV7-6 combines with J gene TRBJ1-3; D is possibly TRBD1 (6 bases). Germline-derived CDR1 and CDR2 are SGHVS and FNYEAQ. There are 17 residues in the CDR3. V was trimmed by 4 bases and J by 0 bases, leaving 16 bases between them. The chain's CDR3 is CASSSLVTGSSGNTIYF. The CDR3 DNA is TGTGCCAGCAGCTCCCTGGTTACAGGGAGCTCTGGAAACACCATATATTTT.

There are many counts of this clonotype. The DNA of the CDR3 is TGTGCCAGCGGGAGACGGGACGCCTACGAGCAGTACTTC. Its protein product is CASGRRDAYEQYF. The chain has TRBV6-6 and TRBJ2-7; D may match TRBD1 or TRBD2 (5 bases each). V was pared by 8 bases and J by 2 bases, with 13 bases between. This CDR3 has 13 amino acids. Germline CDR1 reads MNHNY; CDR2 reads SVGAGI (reference sequence).

This clonotype was observed at least ten times. The V and J genes are TRBV6-2 or TRBV6-3 and TRBJ1-5; D gene unclear. V was cut by 6 bases and J by 3 bases, with 9 bases left in between. The length of the CDR3 is 13 residues. The germline V gene encodes CDR1 MNHEY and CDR2 SVGEGT. The CDR3 bases are TGTGCCAGCAGACCGGGAGTCAATCAGCCCCAGCATTTT. Its translation: CASRPGVNQPQHF.

This clonotype was seen ten or more times. The chain uses TRBV11-2 and TRBJ2-5; no clear D. V shed 3 bases and J shed 1 base, with 0 bases lying between them. CDR1 is SGHAT, CDR2 FQNNGV, per germline. The CDR3 consists of 11 residues. This CDR3 reads CASSFQETQYF. CDR3 nucleotide sequence: TGTGCCAGCAGCTTCCAAGAGACCCAGTACTTC.

This clonotype came up many times. The chain carries TRBV20-1 and TRBJ1-2; the D gene is possibly TRBD1 (5 bases). There are 14 residues in the CDR3. Looked up from germline, CDR1 is DFQATT and CDR2 is SNEGSKA (reference sequence). V lost 1 base and J 5 bases, leaving 14 bases between the germline ends. The CDR3 DNA is TGCAGTGCTAGAGTTTCAGGGATAAGGTATGGCTACACCTTC. Protein sequence: CSARVSGIRYGYTF.

This clonotype was seen ten or more times. The CDR3 loop reads CASSGTSSGSSGANVLTF. As DNA, the CDR3 is TGTGCCAGCAGTGGAACTTCTAGCGGGAGCTCTGGGGCCAACGTCCTGACTTTC. The chain links TRBV6-4 to TRBJ2-6; 10 bases line up with TRBD2. After removal of 4 bases from V and 0 bases from J, the junction contained 6 bases not matched to a gene. CDR1 MRHNA and CDR2 SNTAGT come from the germline V gene. The CDR3 loop spans 18 amino acids.